These 11 T cell receptor beta chains originate from one sample sequenced in a study of identical twins. TCRdb used MiXCR to reprocess the 5' RACE reads, holding one entry per CDR3 protein. Of some 660,000 distinct CDR3 sequences listed, 8.6% are singletons. This sample was shared with a second study, whose subject was yellow fever vaccine responses in identical twins.

The sample comprised PBMCs. The source is a woman aged 18-29 years in good health.

This clonotype showed up many times. The chain links TRBV5-1 to TRBJ2-3; tentative D call: TRBD2 (5 bases). V gave up 0 bases and J gave up 4 bases, with 9 bases separating them. The CDR3 contains 14 residues. Germline V CDR1 and CDR2: SGHRS, YFSETQ. CDR3 in DNA: TGCGCCAGCAGCTTGGTGGCTAGCCCAGATACGCAGTATTTT. Translation gives CASSLVASPDTQYF.

The gene calls are TRBV12-3 or TRBV12-4 and TRBJ2-3; tentatively, D is TRBD1 (6 bases). This CDR3 has 16 residues. V was trimmed by 6 bases and J by 2 bases, leaving 18 bases between them. This CDR3 is CASSPQGPLITDTQYF. CDR3 DNA: TGTGCCAGCAGCCCTCAGGGGCCCCTAATCACAGATACGCAGTATTTT.

The sample holds a few counts of this clonotype. The V call is TRBV7-2, the J call TRBJ1-3; 7 bases are a match to TRBD1. Trimming at V came to 5 bases and at J to 4 bases, leaving 8 bases not matched to a gene. This CDR3 has 15 amino acids. Germline CDR1 and CDR2: SGHTA and FQGNSA. The CDR3 sequence is CASSPGQAEGNTIYF. In nucleotides, the CDR3 is TGTGCCAGCAGCCCCGGACAGGCGGAAGGAAACACCATATATTTT.

This clonotype was seen a handful of times. The chain is built from TRBV7-8 and TRBJ1-2, with D possibly being TRBD1 (6 bases). The ends were cut back, 4 bases at V and 6 bases at J, with 12 bases in the middle. The CDR3 extends over 13 amino acids. Germline-derived CDR1 and CDR2 are SGHVS and FQNEAQ. The CDR3: CASSWGGSDGYTF. CDR3 coding DNA: TGTGCCAGCAGCTGGGGGGGCTCGGATGGCTACACCTTC.

This clonotype has more than one count but fewer than ten. This chain joins TRBV3-1 and TRBJ1-5, with D possibly TRBD1 on 5 matching bases. Germline V lookup: CDR1 LGHDT, CDR2 YNNKEL (reference sequence). CDR3 length: 15 residues. V lost 3 bases, J lost 3 bases, and 12 bases lay in between. The CDR3 nucleotides read TGTGCCAGCAGCCATGTGTGGGGGGACAATCAGCCCCAGCATTTT. This gives the protein CASSHVWGDNQPQHF.

In DNA form, the CDR3 reads TGTGCCAGCACTAACCCCCAGAAGACCCAGTACTTC. It yields the protein CASTNPQKTQYF. The chain uses TRBV6-2 or TRBV6-3 and TRBJ2-5; D not certain. Trimming took off 7 bases at V and 6 bases at J, with 12 bases between the two ends. The CDR3 has 12 amino acids. Germline-derived CDR1 and CDR2 are MNHEY and SVGEGT.

This clonotype was recorded at least ten times. This chain uses TRBV12-3 or TRBV12-4 with TRBJ2-6; 8 bases agree with TRBD1. The CDR3 extends over 17 amino acids. After removal of 1 base from V and 2 bases from J, the junction contained 4 bases not matched to a gene. Here the CDR3 reads CASSLGQGTAGANVLTF. The CDR3 DNA reads TGTGCCAGCAGTTTAGGACAGGGGACAGCTGGGGCCAACGTCCTGACTTTC.

The chain is built from TRBV18 and TRBJ2-6, with D possibly TRBD2 on 5 matching bases. V was trimmed by 6 bases and J by 2 bases, leaving 11 bases between them. The V gene's germline CDR1 is KGHSH and CDR2 LQKENI. The CDR3 loop spans 15 amino acids. DNA of the CDR3: TGTGCCAGCTCGGCAATGGGAGCTGGGGCCAACGTCCTGACTTTC. This sequence encodes CASSAMGAGANVLTF.

This clonotype was counted only a few times. For the CDR3, the DNA is TGTGCCACCCGGTGCTCAGCTGGGGCCAACGTCCTGACTTTC. Translation gives CATRCSAGANVLTF. The chain is built from TRBV21-1 and TRBJ2-6; TRBD1 is taken as the D call from the table, unchecked against the DNA. TRBV21-1 is reported as a pseudogene. CDR3 length equals 14 residues.

The rearrangement joins TRBV4-3 to TRBJ2-1; D gene uncertain. The ends were cut back, 3 bases at V and 4 bases at J, with 13 bases in the middle. Germline CDR1 is LGHNA and CDR2 is YSLEER. CDR3 size: 15 residues. The chain's CDR3 is CASSQWAARYNEQFF. For the CDR3, the DNA is TGCGCCAGCAGCCAGTGGGCAGCGAGGTACAATGAGCAGTTCTTC.

The rearrangement links TRBV15 to TRBJ2-1; unclear D gene. CDR1 is LNHNV and CDR2 is YYDKDF in the germline V gene (reference sequence). The CDR3 totals 12 residues. Trimming stripped 0 bases from V and 5 bases from J, with 2 bases between. Here the CDR3 reads CATSRDHNEQFF. The CDR3 DNA follows: TGTGCCACCAGCAGAGATCACAATGAGCAGTTCTTC.